A selection of T cell receptor beta chains follows, all from one sample in a study of T cell changes during pregnancy in multiple sclerosis. Sequencing used immunoSEQ multiplex PCR; TCRdb keeps in-frame clones, though not all of them. Here the sample spans tens of thousands of clones, 94% being singletons. Sequences were derived from CD4+ T cells from peripheral blood mononuclear cells, sampled in the second trimester of pregnancy. The receptors were gathered from a female donor with multiple sclerosis, enrolled in a pregnancy study. CDR3s include the opening cysteine and the closing phenylalanine or tryptophan. The D gene is left open where the match is weak. Some rows have no size entry. The others give once, few or many, or a class for an expanded clone.

clone size | J gene | D gene | V gene | CDR3 protein | CDR3 DNA
- | TRBJ2-1 | - | TRBV7-9 | CASSLGATYNEQFF | TGTGCCAGCAGCTTGGGCGCCACCTACAATGAGCAGTTCTTC
once | TRBJ1-4 | TRBD1 | TRBV5-1 | CASSLGLQGLEEKLFF | TGCGCCAGCAGCTTGGGGCTACAGGGGCTGGAGGAAAAACTGTTTTTT
- | TRBJ1-1 | TRBD1 | TRBV20-1 | CSAGDRGAFF | TGCAGTGCTGGGGACAGGGGCGCTTTCTTT
once | TRBJ2-7 | - | TRBV19 | CASSMDQRGAYEQYF | TGTGCCAGTAGTATGGATCAACGCGGGGCCTACGAGCAGTACTTC
- | TRBJ2-3 | - | TRBV7-3 | CASTNGGTTDTQYF | TGTGCCAGCACCAATGGGGGGACCACAGATACGCAGTATTTT
- | TRBJ1-2 | TRBD1 | TRBV2 | CASTPNRGDYGYTF | TGTGCCAGCACCCCGAACAGGGGCGACTATGGCTACACCTTC
- | TRBJ1-1 | - | TRBV5-8 | CASSLGVQTNTEAFF | TGTGCCAGCAGCTTGGGAGTACAGACCAACACTGAAGCTTTCTTT
- | TRBJ2-1 | - | TRBV6-4 | CASSEVGNSYNEQFF | TGTGCCAGCAGTGAAGTCGGGAACTCCTACAATGAGCAGTTCTTC
- | TRBJ1-5 | TRBD1 | TRBV18 | CASSLGQEHQPQHF | TGTGCCAGCTCACTCGGACAGGAACATCAGCCCCAGCATTTT
- | TRBJ1-5 | TRBD1 | TRBV28 | CASSGQDRSNQPQHF | TGTGCCAGCAGTGGACAGGACCGTAGCAATCAGCCCCAGCATTTT
- | TRBJ2-5 | TRBD1 | TRBV6-6 | CASSYTDRAEETQYF | TGTGCCAGCAGTTACACGGACAGGGCGGAGGAGACCCAGTACTTC
- | TRBJ2-7 | TRBD1 | TRBV6-6 | CASSADRVVLLGEQYF | TGTGCCAGCAGTGCCGACAGGGTCGTTCTACTTGGGGAGCAGTACTTC
- | TRBJ1-2 | TRBD1 | TRBV19 | CATNRGLGYGYTF | TGTGCCACCAACAGGGGGCTGGGCTATGGCTACACCTTC
- | TRBJ2-2 | TRBD1 | TRBV15 | CATSRDGQANTGELFF | TGTGCCACCAGCAGAGATGGACAGGCGAACACCGGGGAGCTGTTTTTT
- | TRBJ2-7 | - | TRBV5-8 | CASGLRGGDEQYF | TGTGCCAGCGGCCTCAGGGGCGGCGACGAGCAGTACTTC
- | TRBJ2-7 | - | TRBV10-3 | CAISQILSSEQYF | TGTGCCATCAGTCAAATTTTGTCTAGCGAGCAGTACTTC
- | TRBJ2-7 | TRBD1 | TRBV19 | CASSKTGQTYEQYF | TGTGCCAGTAGTAAGACAGGGCAGACCTACGAGCAGTACTTC
- | TRBJ1-5 | - | TRBV7-4 | CASSLIRPDRNSNQPQHF | TGTGCCAGCAGCCTGATTCGGCCCGACAGGAATAGCAATCAGCCCCAGCATTTT
few | TRBJ1-2 | - | TRBV20-1 | CSARSGIGYTF | TGCAGTGCTAGATCGGGAATTGGCTACACCTTC
- | TRBJ2-3 | - | TRBV7-9 | CASSLVGERDTQYF | TGTGCCAGCAGCTTAGTTGGCGAGAGGGATACGCAGTATTTT
- | TRBJ2-3 | - | TRBV2 | CASGAGQIDTQYF | TGTGCCAGCGGGGCCGGACAAATAGATACGCAGTATTTT
- | TRBJ1-2 | TRBD1 | TRBV2 | CASSRQGSDGYTF | TGTGCCAGCAGCCGACAGGGCTCGGATGGCTACACCTTC
- | TRBJ1-5 | - | TRBV28 | CASSLSGVGNQPQHF | TGTGCCAGCAGTTTGTCGGGGGTTGGCAATCAGCCCCAGCATTTT
once | TRBJ2-3 | TRBD2 | TRBV18 | CASSPQRGHTDTQYF | TGTGCCAGCTCACCGCAGCGGGGCCACACAGATACGCAGTATTTT
- | TRBJ2-1 | - | TRBV28 | CASRERGNQQFF | TGTGCCAGCAGGGAAAGGGGCAACCAGCAGTTCTTC
- | TRBJ1-2 | - | TRBV19 | CASMKENNYTF | TGTGCCAGTATGAAAGAGAATAACTACACCTTC
- | TRBJ1-1 | TRBD1 | TRBV6-5 | CASSYRTGLGFEAFF | TGTGCCAGCAGTTACCGGACAGGGTTGGGATTTGAAGCTTTCTTT
- | TRBJ2-2 | TRBD1 | TRBV18 | CASSLGTGGAGELFF | TGTGCCAGCTCACTCGGGACAGGAGGGGCCGGGGAGCTGTTTTTT
- | TRBJ1-3 | - | TRBV18 | CASSPTDSSGNTIYF | TGTGCCAGCTCACCTACGGACTCCTCTGGAAACACCATATATTTT
once | TRBJ2-1 | TRBD1 | TRBV5-4 | CASSFWDRGPNEQFF | TGTGCCAGCAGCTTTTGGGACAGGGGACCCAATGAGCAGTTCTTC
few | TRBJ1-2 | TRBD1 | TRBV2 | CASSQLQGNGYTF | TGTGCCAGCAGTCAACTACAGGGGAATGGCTACACCTTC
- | TRBJ1-5 | - | TRBV19 | CASSLDGGRGNQPQHF | TGTGCCAGTAGTTTGGACGGGGGGAGGGGCAATCAGCCCCAGCATTTT
- | TRBJ2-1 | - | TRBV6-1 | CASRKLTSSYNEQFF | TGTGCCAGCAGAAAGTTGACTAGCTCCTACAATGAGCAGTTCTTC
once | TRBJ1-4 | TRBD1 | TRBV6-1 | CASSPGQGHNEKLFF | TGTGCCAGCAGTCCGGGACAGGGCCATAATGAAAAACTGTTTTTT
- | TRBJ2-3 | - | TRBV7-5 | CVRSSRQVRRRTDTQYF | TGTGTCAGAAGCTCAAGACAGGTCCGGCGGCGCACAGATACGCAGTATTTT
- | TRBJ2-3 | - | TRBV5-1 | CASSLTTGRGTDTQYF | TGCGCCAGCAGCTTGACGACAGGAAGGGGGACAGATACGCAGTATTTT
- | TRBJ2-7 | TRBD1 | TRBV7-2 | CASSPRTGDEQYF | TGTGCCAGCAGCCCCCGGACAGGGGACGAGCAGTACTTC
- | TRBJ2-2 | - | TRBV29-1 | CSASIRDTGELFF | TGCAGCGCAAGTATTCGGGACACCGGGGAGCTGTTTTTT
- | TRBJ1-4 | TRBD1 | TRBV7-6 | CASSLATGGGEKLFF | TGTGCCAGCAGTTTGGCGACAGGGGGAGGTGAAAAACTGTTTTTT
- | TRBJ1-1 | - | TRBV7-3 | CASSREGGAGSEAFF | TGTGCCAGCAGCCGGGAGGGAGGGGCGGGGAGTGAAGCTTTCTTT
- | TRBJ2-2 | - | TRBV6-5 | CASSYSRAVTGELFF | TGTGCCAGCAGTTACTCGAGGGCAGTCACCGGGGAGCTGTTTTTT
- | TRBJ2-1 | TRBD2 | TRBV7-8 | CASSPRRLAGVSRFYNEQFF | TGTGCCAGCAGCCCCCGGCGACTAGCGGGAGTGTCCCGATTCTACAATGAGCAGTTCTTC
- | TRBJ1-2 | - | TRBV18 | CASSPRGTDYGYTF | TGTGCCAGCTCACCAAGGGGAACCGACTATGGCTACACCTTC
- | TRBJ2-1 | TRBD2 | TRBV2 | CASSERGTNFPNEQFF | TGTGCCAGCAGTGAACGAGGGACTAATTTTCCCAATGAGCAGTTCTTC
once | TRBJ1-5 | TRBD1 | TRBV18 | CASSPTPGQGLQPQHF | TGTGCCAGCTCACCAACCCCGGGACAGGGGCTTCAGCCCCAGCATTTT
- | TRBJ2-5 | TRBD1 | TRBV5-4 | CASSSGTGRIQETQYF | TGTGCCAGCAGTTCCGGGACAGGTAGAATACAAGAGACCCAGTACTTC
- | TRBJ2-7 | TRBD1 | TRBV7-8 | CASHPMGQGYEQYF | TGTGCCAGCCACCCAATGGGACAGGGCTACGAGCAGTACTTC
- | TRBJ2-1 | TRBD2 | TRBV27 | CASSLRTSGSLGPYNEQFF | TGTGCCAGCAGTTTGCGGACTAGCGGGTCCCTAGGGCCCTACAATGAGCAGTTCTTC
- | TRBJ1-2 | TRBD1 | TRBV19 | CASTTGQGAIGYGYTF | TGTGCCAGTACCACGGGACAGGGGGCAATAGGCTATGGCTACACCTTC
- | TRBJ2-5 | - | TRBV5-1 | CASSPNGQSYQETQYF | TGCGCCAGCAGCCCGAATGGACAGTCCTACCAAGAGACCCAGTACTTC
- | TRBJ2-1 | TRBD1 | TRBV28 | CASTHRDRSNEQFF | TGTGCCAGCACTCACCGGGACAGGTCCAATGAGCAGTTCTTC
- | TRBJ2-3 | TRBD2 | TRBV11-2 | CASSLGLAGGVDPDTQYF | TGTGCCAGCAGCTTAGGGCTAGCGGGGGGGGTGGACCCAGATACGCAGTATTTT
- | TRBJ2-3 | TRBD2 | TRBV30 | CAWRSARTSGRVDTQYF | TGTGCCTGGAGAAGTGCAAGGACTAGCGGGAGGGTAGATACGCAGTATTTT
once | TRBJ2-3 | TRBD1 | TRBV6-5 | CASSETGGTDTQYF | TGTGCCAGCAGTGAGACAGGGGGCACAGATACGCAGTATTTT